Below are 28 T cell receptor beta chains sequenced from a single sample in a study of T-cell reconstitution after alpha-beta-depleted transplantation in children. TCRbeta library construction was performed incorporating unique molecular identifiers. TCRdb reanalysed the PCR reads using MiXCR and keeps one entry per CDR3 protein. This repertoire shows around 400,000 distinct CDR3 sequences, about 20% found once; its top ten account for 3.8%. The specimen was PBMCs from the stem cell graft donor, collected from the stem cell graft. The source of these receptors is a human donor who donated a stem cell graft to a child with acute myeloid leukemia.

In this sample, this clonotype turned up a few times. CDR3 residues: CSAPTSGGVYEQYF. For the CDR3, the DNA is TGCAGTGCCCCGACTAGCGGGGGGGTTTACGAGCAGTACTTC. The chain employs TRBV20-1 and TRBJ2-7; 14 nucleotides align to TRBD2. Losses at the gene ends were 6 bases for V and 4 bases for J; bases not matched to a gene: 5. CDR3 length: 14 amino acids. The germline V gene encodes CDR1 DFQATT and CDR2 SNEGSKA (reference sequence).

CDR3 protein: CASSHIIPVNTEAFF. The CDR3 DNA follows: TGCGCCAGCAGCCACATCATACCAGTGAACACTGAAGCTTTCTTT. The chain joins TRBV4-1 to TRBJ1-1; no firm D call. This CDR3 region has 15 residues. Germline lookup yields CDR1 MGHRA and CDR2 YSYEKL. Deletions cut 3 bases from V and 0 bases from J, with 11 bases between.

The chain combines TRBV4-3 with TRBJ2-1, with no clear D. Germline assignment: CDR1 LGHNA and CDR2 YSLEER. Trimming stripped 0 bases from V and 7 bases from J, with 7 bases between. CDR3 length equals 13 residues. The CDR3 region has the DNA TGCGCCAGCAGCCAAGATGCCTTTAATGAGCAGTTCTTC. This sequence encodes CASSQDAFNEQFF.

This clonotype occurred a few times. The genes are TRBV28 and TRBJ2-1; a possible D gene is TRBD2 (6 bases). Per germline, CDR1 MDHEN and CDR2 SYDVKM. The CDR3 consists of 14 residues. Trimming stripped 6 bases from V and 11 bases from J, with 20 bases between. The CDR3 sequence is CASSPGSPSVKQFF. As DNA, the CDR3 is TGTGCCAGCAGCCCCGGGAGCCCTAGCGTAAAGCAGTTCTTC.

The DNA of the CDR3 is TGTGCCAGCAGCCAAGGGGATAGCGGCTACGAGCAGTACTTC. As protein: CASSQGDSGYEQYF. The gene calls are TRBV4-2 and TRBJ2-7; tentative D call: TRBD2 (6 bases). Germline CDR1 is LGHNA and CDR2 is YNFKEQ. The CDR3 totals 14 residues. The V gene lost 1 base and the J gene lost 3 bases, with 10 bases spanning the gap.

The chain is built from TRBV6-4 and TRBJ2-7; D not resolved. CDR1 and CDR2 from the germline V gene are MRHNA and SNTAGT. The CDR3 loop spans 15 amino acids. The V and J ends lost 3 bases and 0 bases respectively, with 12 bases between them. CDR3 in amino acids: CASSDRPGSSYEQYF. In DNA form, the CDR3 reads TGTGCCAGCAGTGATAGGCCGGGCAGCTCCTACGAGCAGTACTTC.

This clonotype was picked up a small number of times. The chain is built from TRBV5-1 and TRBJ2-1; D gene ambiguous. The V and J ends lost 4 bases and 0 bases respectively, with 11 bases between them. The length of the CDR3 is 15 residues. Germline V gene sequence: CDR1 SGHRS, CDR2 YFSETQ. The CDR3 protein is CASSLVGDSYNEQFF. In nucleotides, the CDR3 is TGCGCCAGCAGCCTCGTTGGGGACTCCTACAATGAGCAGTTCTTC.

This clonotype was seen more than once but under ten times. The chain has TRBV4-1 and TRBJ2-7; D gene unclear. CDR1 MGHRA and CDR2 YSYEKL come from the germline V gene. CDR3 length: 14 residues. V was clipped by 4 bases and J by 0 bases, with 10 bases between them. The CDR3 coding sequence is TGCGCCAGCAGCCTACATCCGAGCTCCTACGAGCAGTACTTC. It translates to CASSLHPSSYEQYF.

In this sample, this clonotype turned up many times. This chain connects TRBV29-1 to TRBJ2-7; 7 bases are a match to TRBD2. The ends lost 6 bases at V and 5 bases at J; junction bases unmatched: 7. This CDR3 has 12 residues. Germline V gene lookup returns CDR1 SQVTM and CDR2 ANQGSEA. The CDR3 loop is CSVENRGDEQYF. The CDR3 DNA reads TGCAGCGTGGAGAACCGGGGGGACGAGCAGTACTTC.

This clonotype was seen repeatedly, ten times or more. The chain combines TRBV12-3 or TRBV12-4 with TRBJ2-1; D may match TRBD1 or TRBD2 (5 bases each). V lost 1 base and J lost 7, with 20 bases in between. This CDR3 region has 17 residues. DNA for the CDR3: TGTGCCAGCAGTTTAGTGGGTTGGGAGATGAAGGGGAATGAGCAGTTCTTC. The encoded protein is CASSLVGWEMKGNEQFF.

This chain joins TRBV29-1 and TRBJ1-1, with D possibly being TRBD1 (6 bases). The CDR3 totals 12 residues. Trimming left V 5 bases short and J 5 bases short, with 12 bases between. The germline gives CDR1 SQVTM, CDR2 ANQGSEA. The CDR3 DNA is TGCAGCGTTTGGGGGGCGGATACTGAAGCTTTCTTT. As protein: CSVWGADTEAFF.

This clonotype was seen many times. This chain connects TRBV20-1 to TRBJ2-1; perhaps TRBD2 as D (5 bases). Germline V gives CDR1 DFQATT, CDR2 SNEGSKA (reference sequence). V gave up 6 bases and J gave up 3 bases, with 15 bases separating them. The CDR3 is made up of 14 amino acids. CDR3 loop: CSAPYRGNYNEQFF. The DNA of the CDR3 is TGCAGTGCCCCCTATCGGGGTAACTACAATGAGCAGTTCTTC.

About this clonotype: One end of the junction fails to match germline, which may point to a read error. CDR3 nucleotides: TGCGTTGTAAGGCACACCGGGGAGCTGTTTTTT. Translation: CVVRHTGELFF. V and J are TRBV12-3 or TRBV12-4 and TRBJ2-2; D unclear. This CDR3 has 11 residues.

This clonotype was picked up many times. A read error may explain this, as a much larger clone is one base away. The chain carries TRBV12-3 or TRBV12-4 and TRBJ2-3; D is undetermined. Trimming removed 6 bases from V and 4 bases from J, with 5 bases in between. The CDR3 has 11 amino acids. This CDR3 reads CASSRADTQYF. Here the CDR3 DNA reads TGTGCCAGCAGCCGCGCAGATACGCAGTATTTT.

This clonotype was seen more than once but under ten times. This chain links TRBV12-3 or TRBV12-4 with TRBJ1-1, with D maybe TRBD1 (6 bases). This CDR3 spans 13 amino acids. Trimming left V 3 bases short and J 5 bases short, with 10 bases between. In nucleotides, the CDR3 is TGTGCCAGCAGTTTTGGGACACCTACTGAAGCTTTCTTT. It is translated as CASSFGTPTEAFF.

V and J are TRBV10-2 and TRBJ2-7; 10 nucleotides match TRBD2. The length of the CDR3 is 15 residues. Germline trimming cut 8 bases from V and 3 bases from J; bases unmatched to any gene: 10. Germline assignment: CDR1 WSHSY and CDR2 SAAADI. The CDR3 here is CASRPTLAGVYEQYF. Here the CDR3 DNA reads TGCGCCAGCCGACCTACCCTAGCGGGAGTCTACGAGCAGTACTTC.

The sample holds a few counts of this clonotype. V usage is TRBV12-3 or TRBV12-4 and J usage is TRBJ2-2; D is unclear. Trimming cost V 3 bases and J 7 bases, with 6 bases left between them. This CDR3 is built from 12 residues. The CDR3 DNA sequence: TGTGCCAGCAGTTTCCCCTACGGGGAGCTGTTTTTT. It encodes CASSFPYGELFF.

This chain connects TRBV28 to TRBJ2-5; 7 nucleotides agree with TRBD1. CDR1 MDHEN and CDR2 SYDVKM come from the germline V gene. The V gene end was trimmed by 8 bases and the J gene end by 2 bases; junction bases not matched to a gene: 11. The CDR3 loop spans 15 amino acids. The CDR3 nucleotides are TGTGCCAGCGTTCACCAGGGGGTATCTCAAGAGACCCAGTACTTC. This codes for CASVHQGVSQETQYF.

Only a few counts were recorded for this clonotype. V usage is TRBV18 and J usage is TRBJ2-7; D might be TRBD1 (6 bases). The CDR3 contains 14 residues. V lost 8 bases to trimming and J lost 6 bases, with 20 bases between them. The germline V gene has CDR1 KGHSH and CDR2 LQKENI. CDR3 region: CASHGQGTGTEQYF. CDR3 bases: TGTGCCAGCCACGGGCAGGGGACGGGTACCGAGCAGTACTTC.

The table lists this clonotype with many counts. This chain connects TRBV29-1 to TRBJ2-7; 12 nucleotides agree with TRBD2. This CDR3 has 14 residues. Germline CDR1 is SQVTM and CDR2 is ANQGSEA. V lost 3 bases to trimming and J lost 3 bases; unmatched junction nucleotides: 3. The CDR3 coding sequence is TGCAGCGTTGAGGGACTAGCGGGCGACTACGAGCAGTACTTC. Translated: CSVEGLAGDYEQYF.

The J gene is TRBJ2-2, the V gene TRBV6-1; no reliable D call. Per germline, CDR1 MNHNS and CDR2 SASEGT. V shed 4 bases and J shed 4 bases, with 7 bases lying between them. The CDR3 runs 13 residues. Written as DNA, the CDR3 is TGTGCCAGCAGTGTGGCCAGCACCGGGGAGCTGTTTTTT. Amino acid sequence: CASSVASTGELFF.

The chain has TRBV2 and TRBJ2-3; D might be TRBD2 (6 bases). Germline CDR1 reads SNHLY; CDR2 reads FYNNEI. The germline V and J ends were trimmed by 3 bases and 2 bases, with 27 bases remaining between them. This CDR3 is built from 20 residues. CDR3: CASSDLLSRYTSRVTDTQYF. CDR3 nucleotide sequence: TGTGCCAGCAGTGATCTGCTTAGCAGGTACACTAGCCGGGTCACAGATACGCAGTATTTT.

This rearrangement joins TRBV6-2 or TRBV6-3 to TRBJ1-5; D not resolved. This CDR3 is built from 11 residues. Trimming took 8 bases from V and 4 from J, leaving 6 bases between them. CDR1 and CDR2 (germline): MNHEY, SVGEGT. The CDR3 spells CASGNNQPQHF. The CDR3 DNA reads TGTGCCAGCGGTAATAATCAGCCCCAGCATTTT.

This clonotype was detected ten times or more. This rearrangement joins TRBV10-3 to TRBJ1-1; perhaps TRBD1 as D (6 bases). CDR1 and CDR2 (germline): ENHRY, SYGVKD. This CDR3 has 13 amino acids. V was shortened by 4 bases and J by 1 base, with 7 bases between the two germline ends. For the CDR3, the DNA is TGTGCCATCAGTGCGACAGGGAACACTGAAGCTTTCTTT. Translating gives CAISATGNTEAFF.

A few counts support this clonotype. The chain joins TRBV28 to TRBJ1-5; TRBD1 is a possible D gene (5 bases). V was shortened by 4 bases and J by 6 bases, with 13 bases between the two germline ends. The CDR3 length is 14 residues. Germline V CDR1 and CDR2: MDHEN, SYDVKM. This CDR3 is CASSWGDFGQPQHF. The CDR3 DNA is TGTGCCAGCAGTTGGGGGGACTTTGGTCAGCCCCAGCATTTT.

Only a few counts were recorded for this clonotype. V gene TRBV6-1 combines with J gene TRBJ2-1; 8 nucleotides line up with TRBD1. The CDR3 runs to 14 residues. V shed 6 bases, J shed 4 bases, and the junction held 5 bases outside the gene matches. Looked up from germline, CDR1 is MNHNS and CDR2 is SASEGT. The CDR3 bases are TGTGCCAGCAGACCGGGACAGGATTACAATGAGCAGTTCTTC. This sequence encodes CASRPGQDYNEQFF.

The chain is built from TRBV20-1 and TRBJ1-4; D uncertain. With 3 bases removed from V and 3 bases from J, the gap between germline ends came to 8 bases. Per germline, CDR1 DFQATT and CDR2 SNEGSKA (reference sequence). The CDR3 sequence is 13 residues long. The CDR3 loop reads CSARDEANEKLFF. The CDR3 DNA sequence: TGCAGTGCTAGGGATGAAGCTAATGAAAAACTGTTTTTT.

This clonotype has just a few counts. The gene calls are TRBV28 and TRBJ1-2; no reliable D call. Trimming removed 7 bases from V and 4 bases from J, with 13 bases in between. The CDR3 spans 13 residues. Germline-derived CDR1 and CDR2 are MDHEN and SYDVKM. DNA for the CDR3: TGTGCCAGCAAGGGCATTGCTAGCTATGGCTACACCTTC. This sequence encodes CASKGIASYGYTF.